The 31 T cell receptor beta chains below come from one sample, sequenced in a study of CD8 T cells in Susac syndrome. A quantity of about 0.5 to 1 ug RNA underwent reverse transcription using random hexamers. One entry per CDR3 protein, called by TCRdb with MiXCR from the immunoSEQ multiplex PCR reads. This table holds approximately 230,000 distinct CDR3 sequences, 85% to 95% found once. The material sequenced was CD4+ T cells from PBMCs. These receptors were collected from a human donor with multiple sclerosis.

The genes are TRBV12-3 or TRBV12-4 and TRBJ2-7; TRBD2 might be the D (5 bases). V shed 2 bases and J shed 2 bases, with 7 bases lying between them. The CDR3 is made up of 13 amino acids. CDR3: CASSLRDAYEQYF. CDR3 nucleotides: TGTGCCAGCAGTTTACGGGATGCCTACGAGCAGTACTTC.

This chain uses TRBV28 with TRBJ2-4, with TRBD1 identical over 10 bases. The V segment lost 5 bases and the J segment 7 bases; nucleotides outside the gene matches: 5. This CDR3 has 14 residues. Germline V lookup: CDR1 MDHEN, CDR2 SYDVKM. CDR3 residues: CASSAGTGVNIQYF. The CDR3 nucleotides are TGTGCCAGCAGTGCCGGGACAGGGGTGAACATTCAGTACTTC.

J is TRBJ2-2 and V is TRBV5-1; D ambiguous. Trimming removed 8 bases at V and 1 base at J, with 12 bases between. The CDR3 totals 14 residues. Germline V gene sequence: CDR1 SGHRS, CDR2 YFSETQ. CDR3 protein: CASISQWNTGELFF. CDR3 DNA: TGCGCCAGTATATCCCAATGGAACACCGGGGAGCTGTTTTTT.

The chain combines TRBV13 with TRBJ1-2; TRBD1 might be the D (6 bases). The germline V and J ends were trimmed by 2 bases and 2 bases, with 12 bases remaining between them. The CDR3 is 15 residues long. Germline V gene sequence: CDR1 PRHDT, CDR2 FYEKMQ (reference sequence). The CDR3 protein is CASSLTQGTNYGYTF. The CDR3, as DNA: TGTGCCAGCAGCTTAACTCAGGGGACAAACTATGGCTACACCTTC.

A few counts support this clonotype. The rearrangement links TRBV6-5 to TRBJ1-4, with a possible D match to TRBD1 (6 bases). The V gene's germline CDR1 is MNHEY and CDR2 SVGAGI. The CDR3 contains 13 residues. Trimming took off 7 bases at V and 8 bases at J, with 14 bases between the two ends. Written as DNA, the CDR3 is TGTGCCAGCACCACGGGACAACGGGAAAAACTGTTTTTT. Translated, it gives CASTTGQREKLFF.

The rearrangement joins TRBV3-1 to TRBJ1-5, with D hard to call. V was clipped by 0 bases and J by 2 bases, with 8 bases between them. The CDR3 has 15 residues. Germline V CDR1 and CDR2: LGHDT, YNNKEL (reference sequence). The CDR3 loop is CASSQDFTGNQPQHF. The DNA of the CDR3 is TGTGCCAGCAGCCAAGATTTCACGGGCAATCAGCCCCAGCATTTT.

The rearrangement uses TRBV5-1 and TRBJ2-5, with TRBD2 matching 8 bases. This CDR3 has 15 residues. The V and J ends lost 3 bases and 2 bases, in that order; junction bases with no gene match: 6. Germline CDR1 reads SGHRS; CDR2 reads YFSETQ. CDR3 region: CASSSLAGPQETQYF. CDR3 bases: TGCGCCAGCAGCTCCTTAGCGGGACCACAAGAGACCCAGTACTTC.

The V call is TRBV18, the J call TRBJ2-7; 9 bases align to TRBD1. The CDR3 loop spans 15 amino acids. The V gene end was trimmed by 3 bases and the J gene end by 5 bases; junction bases not matched to a gene: 8. The germline gives CDR1 KGHSH, CDR2 LQKENI. The CDR3 sequence: CASSPGTGSGNEQYV. The CDR3 nucleotides are TGTGCCAGCTCACCCGGGACAGGGAGTGGTAACGAGCAGTACGTC.

The rearrangement uses TRBV4-1 and TRBJ2-5; D is tentatively TRBD1 or TRBD2 (5 bases each). The CDR3 has 14 residues. The V end lost 4 bases, the J end lost 5 bases, and 14 bases lay between the germline ends. Germline V gene lookup returns CDR1 MGHRA and CDR2 YSYEKL. The CDR3: CASSLGTHRETQYF. The CDR3 DNA reads as TGCGCCAGCAGCCTGGGGACGCACCGGGAGACCCAGTACTTC.

This clonotype came up a few times. This chain connects TRBV7-9 to TRBJ2-7; D is ambiguous. Per germline, CDR1 SEHNR and CDR2 FQNEAQ (reference sequence). Trimming took 1 base from V and 4 from J, leaving 8 bases between them. The CDR3 runs 13 residues. The CDR3 DNA is TGTGCCAGCAGCTTAGAGGGTACTTACGAGCAGTACGTC. Amino acid sequence: CASSLEGTYEQYV.

The chain combines TRBV5-1 with TRBJ2-2; no clear D. The V end was cut by 4 bases, the J end by 0 bases, with 13 bases between. The CDR3 has 16 amino acids. CDR1 and CDR2 from the germline V gene are SGHRS and YFSETQ. The CDR3 reads CASSPTRITNTGELFF. For the CDR3, the DNA is TGCGCCAGCAGCCCGACCCGAATAACGAACACCGGGGAGCTGTTTTTT.

V usage is TRBV30 and J usage is TRBJ2-7; D is undetermined. The V gene lost 0 bases and the J gene lost 3 bases, with 9 bases spanning the gap. In germline, CDR1 is GTSNPN, CDR2 SVGIG (reference sequence). This CDR3 has 13 residues. CDR3: CAWSVSLYYEQYF. In nucleotides, the CDR3 is TGTGCCTGGAGTGTATCTTTATACTACGAGCAGTACTTC.

This rearrangement joins TRBV30 to TRBJ1-1, with 7 bases identical to TRBD1. CDR3 length: 16 residues. Trimming removed 1 base from V and 5 bases from J; junction bases left unmatched: 13. In germline, CDR1 is GTSNPN, CDR2 SVGIG (reference sequence). The CDR3 region has the DNA TGTGCCTGGAGTGCACGGACAGGCCATTTTGGGACTGAAGCTTTCTTT. This gives the protein CAWSARTGHFGTEAFF.

The J gene is TRBJ2-5, the V gene TRBV5-1, with TRBD1 matching 9 bases. Per germline, CDR1 SGHRS and CDR2 YFSETQ. There are 16 residues in the CDR3. J gave up 5 bases and V 5 bases, and 13 bases lay outside the gene matches. CDR3 sequence (DNA): TGCGCCAGCAGATCCACAAAGACAGGGGGTACGGAGACCCAGTACTTC. Its protein is CASRSTKTGGTETQYF. Full variable domain (rest looked up from reference TRBV5-1 and TRBJ2-5): KAGVTQTPRYLIKTRGQQVTLSCSPISGHRSVSWYQQTPGQGLQFLFEYFSETQRNKGNFPGRFSGRQFSNSRSEMNVSTLELGDSALYLCASRSTKTGGTETQYFGPGTRLLVL.

This chain connects TRBV18 to TRBJ2-1, with D perhaps TRBD1 (9 bases). The CDR3 extends over 15 amino acids. CDR1 is KGHSH, CDR2 LQKENI, per germline. V was cut by 1 base and J by 7 bases, with 14 bases left in between. CDR3 protein: CASSPLAGTGNEQFF. The CDR3 region has the DNA TGTGCCAGCTCACCACTAGCGGGGACAGGGAATGAGCAGTTCTTC.

The sample holds a few counts of this clonotype. J is TRBJ2-2 and V is TRBV3-1; D unclear. The V and J ends lost 6 bases and 2 bases respectively, with 10 bases between them. The germline CDR1 and CDR2 sequences are LGHDT and YNNKEL (reference sequence). The CDR3 runs to 14 residues. In nucleotides, the CDR3 is TGTGCCAGCAGTCGAGGCCCCAACACCGGGGAGCTGTTTTTT. Translating it yields CASSRGPNTGELFF.

V and J are TRBV7-9 and TRBJ2-7, with 7 bases identical to TRBD1. This CDR3 is built from 15 residues. Germline loops: CDR1 SEHNR, CDR2 FQNEAQ (reference sequence). V shed 5 bases, J shed 4 bases, and the junction held 11 bases outside the gene matches. The DNA for the CDR3 is TGTGCCAGCAGCCCAGGACAGGTTGGTGCGTACGAGCAGTACGTC. As protein: CASSPGQVGAYEQYV.

The V and J genes are TRBV10-3 and TRBJ1-2, with D possibly TRBD1 on 6 matching bases. CDR3 length: 14 residues. From germline, CDR1 is ENHRY and CDR2 SYGVKD. The ends were cut back, 4 bases at V and 4 bases at J, with 13 bases in the middle. This CDR3 reads CAISGVGGLYGYTF. The CDR3 DNA reads TGTGCCATCAGTGGCGTGGGGGGCCTCTATGGCTACACCTTC.

A single count supports this clonotype. This chain uses TRBV27 with TRBJ2-1; D assignment may be TRBD1 or TRBD2 (7 bases each). The ends were cut back, 3 bases at V and 4 bases at J, with 13 bases in the middle. The CDR3 is 15 amino acids. Germline assignment: CDR1 MNHEY and CDR2 SMNVEV (reference sequence). The CDR3, as DNA: TGTGCCAGCAGTTTGAGCGGGACAGATTACAATGAGCAGTTCTTC. It is translated as CASSLSGTDYNEQFF.

The chain carries TRBV28 and TRBJ2-1, with D perhaps matching TRBD2 (6 bases). The CDR3 sequence is 15 residues long. The V end lost 7 bases, the J end lost 7 bases, and 20 bases lay between the germline ends. From germline, CDR1 is MDHEN and CDR2 SYDVKM. CDR3: CASITLGTARNEQFF. CDR3 DNA sequence: TGTGCCAGCATCACCCTGGGGACTGCTAGAAATGAGCAGTTCTTC.

This sequence joins TRBV19 and TRBJ2-6; TRBD1 aligns across 10 bases. Germline CDR1 is LNHDA and CDR2 is SQIVND (reference sequence). This CDR3 contains 16 residues. J lost 4 bases, V lost 7 bases, and 7 bases had no gene match. The CDR3 reads CASNDGTGDGANVLTF. In DNA form, the CDR3 reads TGTGCCAGTAACGACGGGACAGGGGACGGGGCCAACGTCCTGACTTTC.

The V gene is TRBV20-1, the J gene TRBJ2-5; D is unresolved. The CDR3 runs 12 residues. Germline V gives CDR1 DFQATT, CDR2 SNEGSKA (reference sequence). V was cut by 1 base and J by 5 bases, with 8 bases left in between. DNA for the CDR3: TGCAGTGCTAGAGGCTTGGGGGAGACCCAGTACTTC. Encoded protein: CSARGLGETQYF.

V and J are TRBV20-1 and TRBJ2-5; D is uncertain. Trimming stripped 5 bases from V and 5 bases from J, with 12 bases between. The CDR3 runs 12 residues. The germline V gene has CDR1 DFQATT and CDR2 SNEGSKA (reference sequence). The CDR3 region has the DNA TGCAGTGCTCCCGACGGGCCGGAGACCCAGTACTTC. Translating it yields CSAPDGPETQYF.

The chain has TRBV2 and TRBJ2-1, with 9 positions matching TRBD1. This CDR3 has 13 amino acids. V was pared by 5 bases and J by 7 bases, with 3 bases of the junction left unmatched. Per the germline V gene, CDR1 is SNHLY and CDR2 is FYNNEI. The CDR3 DNA reads TGTGCCAGCAGTCGGACAGGGGTAAATGAGCAGTTCTTC. This gives the protein CASSRTGVNEQFF.

The genes are TRBV20-1 and TRBJ2-7; D is possibly TRBD1 (5 bases). Deletions cut 0 bases from V and 4 bases from J, with 13 bases between. This CDR3 region has 14 residues. Per germline, CDR1 DFQATT and CDR2 SNEGSKA (reference sequence). In DNA form, the CDR3 reads TGCAGTGCTAGAGATTACGGACAAGATTACGAGCAGTACTTC. This translates into CSARDYGQDYEQYF.

The V and J genes are TRBV6-5 and TRBJ2-7; either TRBD1 or TRBD2 may fit D (5 bases each). V was cut by 6 bases and J by 2 bases, with 14 bases left in between. CDR3 length: 14 amino acids. Germline V lookup: CDR1 MNHEY, CDR2 SVGAGI. In DNA form, the CDR3 reads TGTGCCAGCAGGAAACCCGGGACCACCTACGAGCAGTACTTC. Its protein is CASRKPGTTYEQYF.

J is TRBJ1-1 and V is TRBV18, with TRBD1 identical over 7 bases. This CDR3 has 15 residues. The trim removed 2 bases at V and 1 base at J, leaving 4 bases unmatched. CDR1 is KGHSH and CDR2 is LQKENI in the germline V gene. The CDR3 here is CASSPRGPENTEAFF. Written as DNA, the CDR3 is TGTGCCAGCTCACCAAGGGGGCCGGAGAACACTGAAGCTTTCTTT.

The chain employs TRBV29-1 and TRBJ1-2; D unclear. V was shortened by 6 bases and J by 4 bases, with 9 bases between the two germline ends. The CDR3 extends over 11 amino acids. Germline lookup yields CDR1 SQVTM and CDR2 ANQGSEA. The CDR3: CSVGWTYGYTF. In DNA form, the CDR3 reads TGCAGCGTGGGTTGGACCTATGGCTACACCTTC. Full variable domain (rest looked up from reference TRBV29-1 and TRBJ1-2): SAVISQKPSRDICQRGTSLTIQCQVDSQVTMMFWYRQQPGQSLTLIATANQGSEATYESGFVIDKFPISRPNLTFSTLTVSNMSPEDSSIYLCSVGWTYGYTFGSGTRLTVV.

This chain links TRBV5-1 with TRBJ2-1; 8 positions match TRBD2. Germline V CDR1 and CDR2: SGHRS, YFSETQ. The V gene end was trimmed by 7 bases and the J gene end by 3 bases; junction bases not matched to a gene: 9. This CDR3 is built from 15 residues. This CDR3 reads CASAGAGDYYNEQFF. CDR3 coding DNA: TGCGCCAGCGCTGGAGCGGGAGATTACTACAATGAGCAGTTCTTC.

The J gene is TRBJ2-6, the V gene TRBV27; 8 bases line up with TRBD2. In germline, CDR1 is MNHEY, CDR2 SMNVEV (reference sequence). V lost 4 bases, J lost 2 bases, and 10 bases stayed unmatched. This CDR3 comprises 18 residues. The DNA for the CDR3 is TGTGCCAGCAGTTACTCCGGGACTAGGGGCGCTGGGGCCAACGTCCTGACTTTC. Its protein product is CASSYSGTRGAGANVLTF. Variable domain in full (rest from reference TRBV27 and TRBJ2-6): EAQVTQNPRYLITVTGKKLTVTCSQNMNHEYMSWYRQDPGLGLRQIYYSMNVEVTDKGDVPEGYKVSRKEKRNFPLILESPSPNQTSLYFCASSYSGTRGAGANVLTFGAGSRLTVL.

V gene TRBV15 combines with J gene TRBJ2-3; D unresolved. The V and J ends lost 1 base and 12 bases respectively, with 17 bases between them. The CDR3 extends over 14 amino acids. Germline CDR1 LNHNV, CDR2 YYDKDF (reference sequence). CDR3 bases: TGTGCCACCAGCAGAGGATCTCCCAGATTTCATCAGTATTTT. It codes for CATSRGSPRFHQYF.